The next 28 T cell receptor beta chains were all read from a single sample in a study of T-cell memory formation after mild COVID-19 (dated by TCRdb to about 2021). The library was obtained by 5' RACE. For sequencing, an Illumina NovaSeq 6000 was employed. TCRdb trimmed public reads at Q25 via fastp, called clones via MiXCR and kept in-frame beta chains. Each entry merges the rows of one CDR3 protein and shows their most common DNA and genes. This sample lists hundreds of thousands of distinct CDR3 sequences; roughly 20% were detected once. The ten largest clones add up to roughly an eighth of the sample. The material sequenced was PBMCs or a T cell subset sorted from them (not recorded which). These receptors all stem from an adult woman who had mild COVID-19 (a few samples of this study predate the infection). The sample titles of this study are shuffled in the database, so cell type and time point are left out; the donor was told from shared clones.

This rearrangement joins TRBV3-1 to TRBJ2-7, with D perhaps TRBD2 (6 bases). V dropped 4 bases and J dropped 6 bases, with 10 bases sitting between them. The CDR3 extends over 12 amino acids. Germline CDR1 and CDR2: LGHDT and YNNKEL (reference sequence). The CDR3 spells CASSPGLGEQYF. Written as DNA, the CDR3 is TGTGCCAGCAGCCCGGGACTTGGCGAGCAGTACTTC.

CDR3 sequence reads: CASSRGTSGPYEQYF. As DNA, the CDR3 is TGTGCCAGCAGTAGAGGGACTAGCGGACCCTACGAGCAGTACTTC. The chain is built from TRBV27 and TRBJ2-7; TRBD2 agrees at 11 bases. Unmatched junction bases numbered 5, after V lost 5 bases and J lost 2 bases. CDR3 length equals 15 residues. Germline V CDR1 and CDR2: MNHEY, SMNVEV (reference sequence).

In this sample, this clonotype turned up many times. This chain connects TRBV5-6 to TRBJ2-1, with 14 bases identical to TRBD2. The V gene's germline CDR1 is SGHDT and CDR2 YYEEEE. Unmatched junction bases numbered 5, after V lost 4 bases and J lost 8 bases. The CDR3 length is 15 residues. CDR3 amino acids: CASSPGLAGVDEQFF. In DNA, the CDR3 is TGTGCCAGCAGCCCGGGACTAGCGGGGGTGGATGAGCAGTTCTTC.

This rearrangement joins TRBV2 to TRBJ2-7; no clear D gene. The CDR3 totals 16 residues. V was clipped by 0 bases and J by 1 base, with 13 bases between them. From germline, CDR1 is SNHLY and CDR2 FYNNEI. As DNA, the CDR3 is TGTGCCAGCAGTGAAGCGACCGGAACAGTTTCCTACGAGCAGTACTTC. It specifies CASSEATGTVSYEQYF.

This clonotype was seen more than once but under ten times. This chain connects TRBV20-1 to TRBJ1-6; weak D call: TRBD1 (5 bases). V lost 0 bases and J 6 bases, leaving 12 bases between the germline ends. Germline V gives CDR1 DFQATT, CDR2 SNEGSKA (reference sequence). CDR3 length: 15 residues. For the CDR3, the DNA is TGCAGTGCTAGAGATCCCCCAGGGAGTAATTCACCCCTCCACTTT. It is translated as CSARDPPGSNSPLHF.

This clonotype turned up a few times. The chain uses TRBV5-1 and TRBJ1-1; D ambiguous. CDR1 and CDR2 from the germline V gene are SGHRS and YFSETQ. V lost 1 base to trimming and J lost 5 bases, with 12 bases between them. The CDR3 runs to 14 residues. The chain's CDR3 is CASSLWRVRTEAFF. CDR3 DNA: TGCGCCAGCAGCTTGTGGAGGGTTAGGACTGAAGCTTTCTTT.

The chain has TRBV12-3 or TRBV12-4 and TRBJ2-1; D call uncertain. The V and J ends lost 6 bases and 10 bases respectively, with 10 bases between them. This CDR3 has 11 amino acids. The CDR3 region is CASSESGEQFF. The CDR3 nucleotides read TGTGCCAGCAGCGAGAGTGGGGAGCAGTTCTTC.

This clonotype came up a few times. This chain links TRBV12-5 with TRBJ2-3; unclear D gene. The CDR3 is 18 amino acids. Germline CDR1 LGHNT, CDR2 FRNRAP. Trimming removed 1 base at V and 1 base at J, with 18 bases between. The CDR3 region is CASGLAPLQSTRTDTQYF. CDR3 DNA sequence: TGTGCTAGTGGTTTGGCACCCCTCCAAAGCACCCGCACAGATACGCAGTATTTT.

The rearrangement uses TRBV12-3 or TRBV12-4 and TRBJ2-2; 8 bases are a match to TRBD1. The CDR3 spans 17 residues. Unmatched junction bases numbered 12, after V lost 6 bases and J lost 3 bases. The CDR3 bases are TGTGCCAGCAGCCTAGGGGACAGGACACTGGACACCGGGGAGCTGTTTTTT. Protein: CASSLGDRTLDTGELFF.

This clonotype was counted only a few times. The chain carries TRBV12-3 or TRBV12-4 and TRBJ1-3, with D perhaps TRBD1 (5 bases). The CDR3 runs 15 residues. Trimming pared 2 bases from V and 4 bases from J, leaving 12 bases between. CDR3 amino acids: CASSLWAGPGNTIYF. The CDR3 region has the DNA TGTGCCAGCAGTTTATGGGCAGGGCCCGGAAACACCATATATTTT.

A few counts support this clonotype. The chain is built from TRBV6-2 or TRBV6-3 and TRBJ2-7; 7 nucleotides agree with TRBD2. CDR3 length equals 17 residues. J was trimmed by 1 base and V by 4 bases; bases with no gene match: 13. Looked up from germline, CDR1 is MNHEY and CDR2 is SVGEGT. CDR3 sequence (DNA): TGTGCCAGCAGTTTGACACCTCCGGGGGGAGTGTCCTACGAGCAGTACTTC. Its protein product is CASSLTPPGGVSYEQYF.

V and J are TRBV2 and TRBJ2-3; no clear D. V was cut by 3 bases and J by 4 bases, with 11 bases left in between. CDR1 is SNHLY and CDR2 is FYNNEI in the germline V gene. CDR3 size: 14 residues. This CDR3 reads CASSEKDDADTQYF. The CDR3 bases are TGTGCCAGCAGTGAGAAAGACGACGCAGATACGCAGTATTTT.

The V gene is TRBV2, the J gene TRBJ2-7, with 7 positions matching TRBD2. This CDR3 has 15 amino acids. The V segment lost 4 bases and the J segment 4 bases; nucleotides outside the gene matches: 10. The V gene's germline CDR1 is SNHLY and CDR2 FYNNEI. The chain's CDR3 is CASSARLALGYEQYF. CDR3 nucleotide sequence: TGTGCCAGCAGTGCGCGACTAGCCCTCGGGTACGAGCAGTACTTC. Drawing the rest from reference TRBV2 and TRBJ2-7, the complete variable domain is EPEVTQTPSHQVTQMGQEVILRCVPISNHLYFYWYRQILGQKVEFLVSFYNNEISEKSEIFDDQFSVERPDGSNFTLKIRSTKLEDSAMYFCASSARLALGYEQYFGPGTRLTVT.

There are a few counts of this clonotype. The chain combines TRBV3-1 with TRBJ2-1, with 15 nucleotides matching TRBD2. The V gene's germline CDR1 is LGHDT and CDR2 YNNKEL (reference sequence). J gave up 4 bases and V 7 bases, and 5 bases lay outside the gene matches. The CDR3 has 16 residues. The chain's CDR3 is CASKGLAGGTYNEQFF. CDR3 in DNA: TGTGCCAGCAAGGGACTAGCGGGGGGTACATACAATGAGCAGTTCTTC.

The chain employs TRBV30 and TRBJ1-2, with D maybe TRBD1 (5 bases). Trimming pared 3 bases from V and 2 bases from J, leaving 13 bases between. Germline V CDR1 and CDR2: GTSNPN, SVGIG (reference sequence). The CDR3 is 14 amino acids. The CDR3 region is CAWSIGRANYGYTF. The CDR3, as DNA: TGTGCCTGGAGCATCGGCAGGGCGAACTATGGCTACACCTTC.

This clonotype occurred a few times. The chain carries TRBV7-3 and TRBJ2-1; tentative D call: TRBD2 (5 bases). V gave up 1 base and J gave up 10 bases, with 14 bases separating them. The CDR3 runs to 14 residues. CDR1 and CDR2 (germline): SGHTA, FQGTGA. The CDR3 sequence: CASSLRLASREQFF. Here the CDR3 DNA reads TGTGCCAGCAGCTTAAGGCTAGCTTCCAGGGAGCAGTTCTTC.

The chain recombines TRBV24-1 with TRBJ1-5, with a weak D call TRBD1 (6 bases). The V gene's germline CDR1 is KGHDR and CDR2 SFDVKD. The CDR3 covers 15 residues. The V end lost 4 bases, the J end lost 6 bases, and 15 bases lay between the germline ends. The CDR3 here is CATSEGAGVSQPQHF. The CDR3 region has the DNA TGTGCCACCAGTGAAGGGGCAGGGGTGTCTCAGCCCCAGCATTTT.

V is TRBV20-1 and J is TRBJ1-1; TRBD1 might be the D (5 bases). The CDR3 consists of 14 residues. Trimming pared 4 bases from V and 1 base from J, leaving 13 bases between. CDR1 and CDR2 from the germline V gene are DFQATT and SNEGSKA (reference sequence). CDR3 sequence: CSATGYSGNTEAFF. For the CDR3, the DNA is TGCAGTGCTACAGGGTACTCGGGGAACACTGAAGCTTTCTTT.

This clonotype was seen more than once but under ten times. This chain links TRBV5-1 with TRBJ2-3; D might be TRBD1 (5 bases). The CDR3 totals 15 residues. Trimming pared 0 bases from V and 4 bases from J, leaving 12 bases between. Germline CDR1 and CDR2: SGHRS and YFSETQ. CDR3 sequence reads: CASSLGNRGADTQYF. The CDR3 region has the DNA TGCGCCAGCAGCTTGGGGAATAGGGGCGCAGATACGCAGTATTTT.

V and J are TRBV20-1 and TRBJ2-1; possibly TRBD2 for D (5 bases). The CDR3 is 11 residues long. Trimming removed 3 bases from V and 10 bases from J, with 10 bases in between. Germline V gene lookup returns CDR1 DFQATT and CDR2 SNEGSKA (reference sequence). The CDR3 sequence is CSARDFPEQFF. As DNA, the CDR3 is TGCAGTGCTAGGGACTTTCCGGAGCAGTTCTTC.

In its sample, this clonotype was seen a few times. This chain joins TRBV29-1 and TRBJ2-3; TRBD2 might be the D (5 bases). Trimming took 6 bases from V and 2 from J, leaving 15 bases between them. The CDR3 consists of 14 residues. Germline CDR1 is SQVTM and CDR2 is ANQGSEA. CDR3 sequence reads: CSVDLEGLTDTQYF. The CDR3, as DNA: TGCAGCGTCGACCTAGAGGGTCTCACAGATACGCAGTATTTT.

This clonotype has a handful of counts. The chain joins TRBV7-9 to TRBJ2-3; TRBD1 might be the D (5 bases). V was shortened by 5 bases and J by 2 bases, with 8 bases between the two germline ends. Germline CDR1 and CDR2: SEHNR and FQNEAQ (reference sequence). The CDR3 loop spans 13 amino acids. The CDR3 DNA is TGTGCCAGCAGCGTGGACATCACAGATACGCAGTATTTT. Amino acids: CASSVDITDTQYF.

The rearrangement links TRBV20-1 to TRBJ2-3; D gene ambiguous. Trimming removed 3 bases from V and 2 bases from J, with 6 bases in between. This CDR3 has 12 residues. Germline V lookup: CDR1 DFQATT, CDR2 SNEGSKA (reference sequence). Written as DNA, the CDR3 is TGCAGTGCTAGCGGAGACACAGATACGCAGTATTTT. The encoded protein is CSASGDTDTQYF.

This clonotype was counted a few times. The V gene is TRBV5-1, the J gene TRBJ2-5; TRBD2 is a possible D gene (6 bases). This CDR3 comprises 15 residues. Deletions cut 0 bases from V and 4 bases from J, with 13 bases between. Germline V gene sequence: CDR1 SGHRS, CDR2 YFSETQ. CDR3 nucleotides: TGCGCCAGCAGCTTGGGGGACGGGGGTCGAGAGACCCAGTACTTC. Translation gives CASSLGDGGRETQYF.

This rearrangement joins TRBV7-2 to TRBJ1-4, with D tentatively TRBD1 (6 bases). The germline CDR1 and CDR2 sequences are SGHTA and FQGNSA. CDR3 size: 15 residues. Trimming removed 4 bases from V and 8 bases from J, with 17 bases in between. The CDR3 here is CASSSGQPFEEKLFF. CDR3 nucleotides: TGTGCCAGCAGCTCCGGACAGCCTTTTGAGGAAAAACTGTTTTTT.

This rearrangement joins TRBV12-3 or TRBV12-4 to TRBJ2-1; possible D gene TRBD2, 7 bases. This CDR3 has 16 residues. With 5 bases removed from V and 5 bases from J, the gap between germline ends came to 19 bases. The CDR3 DNA follows: TGTGCCAGCAGTCTATTGGGGGGGGCATTGGACAATGAGCAGTTCTTC. Its protein product is CASSLLGGALDNEQFF.

The chain carries TRBV7-6 and TRBJ2-1; TRBD2 is a possible D gene (6 bases). Trimming left V 4 bases short and J 3 bases short, with 13 bases between. The CDR3 extends over 15 amino acids. Germline loops: CDR1 SGHVS, CDR2 FNYEAQ. CDR3 loop: CASSSNAGYYNEQFF. CDR3 DNA: TGTGCCAGCAGCTCTAACGCGGGGTACTACAATGAGCAGTTCTTC.

The sample holds a few counts of this clonotype. The chain recombines TRBV3-1 with TRBJ2-1; D remains unclear. CDR3 size: 12 residues. The germline V gene has CDR1 LGHDT and CDR2 YNNKEL (reference sequence). Deletions cut 3 bases from V and 12 bases from J, with 12 bases between. Written as DNA, the CDR3 is TGTGCCAGCAGCCACAGTATAACGGGGCAGTTCTTC. Residues: CASSHSITGQFF.